In its sample, the clone carrying this T cell receptor beta chain was seen many times. Its antigen is unknown. The CDR3 spans 18 residues. The ends lost 4 bases at V and 3 bases at J; junction bases unmatched: 17. Germline-derived CDR1 and CDR2 are SGHRS and YFSETQ. This sample is drawn from a study of early T cells in non-severe SARS-CoV-2 infection. Study information: The chains were unpaired, and the sequenced material was bulk RNA from unsorted whole blood.

Individual cDNA molecules carried attached unique molecular identifiers. MiXCR, run by TCRdb on the 5' RACE reads, gives a single entry per CDR3 protein. Of some 36,000 distinct CDR3 sequences listed, over 4.5% are singletons. Findings and limits, study-wide: Missing private and CD4 specificities, VDJdb matching favored anti-spike CD8 responses.

This sequence originates from an adult who was a healthcare worker with PCR-confirmed SARS-CoV-2 infection or an uninfected control (not recorded which). The sample taken for sequencing was whole blood. The gene calls are TRBV5-1 and TRBJ2-3; 7 bases are shared with TRBD1. As DNA, the CDR3 is TGCGCCAGCAGCCCGGGCCCGACAGGGTATACCGCGACAGATACGCAGTATTTT. Translated: CASSPGPTGYTATDTQYF.